This TCR beta chain was recovered during a study of cutaneous CD30+ T cell lymphoproliferative disorder and hepatitis E (dated by TCRdb to 2016 to 2019). Remarks on this clone: Its antigen is unknown. Per-base quality was not reported, and no clone a single base away is much larger than it.

Taken from cysteine to phenylalanine, the CDR3 has 13 residues. CDR3 DNA only is kept here, 39 bases in frame from base 1. V and J lose 5 bases and 8 bases, and a span of 15 bases separates them. For CDR1 and CDR2, the germline V gene (reference sequence) lists SEHNR and FQNEAQ. Library preparation employed the immunoSEQ multiplex PCR assay. The clones in this table, taken by TCRdb from immuneACCESS, are in-frame only. Not every clone is retained; where verified, under half of the shortfall comes from an unresolved V gene, and the cause of the rest is unknown. Recorded for this sample are several thousand clones; approximately 69% of them occurred a single time. The top ten clonotypes cover about 1% of the sample.

The V and J genes are TRBV7-9 and TRBJ1-2; TRBD1 is a possible D gene, resting on 6 matching bases. Sequencing was performed on blood. The TCR sequence derives from a human donor with a cutaneous T cell lymphoproliferative disorder associated with hepatitis E virus. The CDR3 in this case is CASSTTGLGGYTF. Here is the DNA: TGTGCCAGCAGCACCACAGGGCTCGGGGGCTACACCTTC.